Below are 14 T cell receptor beta chains sequenced from a single sample in a study of T-cell memory formation after mild COVID-19. TCRdb ran MiXCR on the 5' RACE reads and lists one entry per CDR3 protein. The sample gives about 340,000 distinct CDR3 sequences, over 10% of which show up once; roughly 23% is in the top ten. The source material was PBMCs or a T cell subset sorted from them (not recorded which). The receptors shown here come from a young man who had mild COVID-19 (a few samples of this study predate the infection). Cell type and time point are not known.

This clonotype was counted a few times. The genes are TRBV19 and TRBJ2-1, with D possibly TRBD2 on 6 matching bases. CDR1 and CDR2 (germline): LNHDA, SQIVND (reference sequence). The CDR3 extends over 14 amino acids. V was shortened by 5 bases and J by 0 bases, with 8 bases between the two germline ends. The CDR3 is CASSGGTSYNEQFF. As DNA, the CDR3 is TGTGCCAGTAGTGGGGGGACCTCCTACAATGAGCAGTTCTTC.

This chain joins TRBV12-3 or TRBV12-4 and TRBJ1-5; D possibly corresponds to TRBD1 (5 bases). Trimming cost V 1 base and J 6 bases, with 13 bases left between them. The CDR3 is 15 amino acids. CDR3 coding DNA: TGTGCCAGCAGTTTAGACGAGGGGAAGAGTCAGCCCCAGCATTTT. Translating it yields CASSLDEGKSQPQHF.

This clonotype has only a few counts. The V and J genes are TRBV5-1 and TRBJ1-4; 7 positions match TRBD1. Germline CDR1 SGHRS, CDR2 YFSETQ. The CDR3 totals 13 residues. The junction had 2 bases not matched to a gene; V was cut back by 1 base and J by 8 bases. The CDR3 loop is CASSLTGEEKLFF. The CDR3 region has the DNA TGCGCCAGCAGCTTGACAGGGGAAGAAAAACTGTTTTTT.

This clonotype was counted only a few times. The genes are TRBV28 and TRBJ2-3; D might be TRBD1 (6 bases). The V and J ends lost 2 bases and 6 bases respectively, with 18 bases between them. Germline values: CDR1 MDHEN, CDR2 SYDVKM. The CDR3 extends over 16 amino acids. CDR3 in DNA: TGTGCCAGCAGTTTAGAATTAGGACAGTTGGGCGATACGCAGTATTTT. This sequence encodes CASSLELGQLGDTQYF. The variable domain in full, completed from reference TRBV28 and TRBJ2-3, reads DVKVTQSSRYLVKRTGEKVFLECVQDMDHENMFWYRQDPGLGLRLIYFSYDVKMKEKGDIPEGYSVSREKKERFSLILESASTNQTSMYLCASSLELGQLGDTQYFGPGTRLTVL.

The V call is TRBV10-1, the J call TRBJ1-2, with 7 bases identical to TRBD1. With V trimmed by 8 bases and J by 4 bases, 4 bases remained unmatched. Germline V CDR1 and CDR2: WNHNN, SYGVQD (reference sequence). This CDR3 is built from 12 residues. The CDR3 is CASAQGTYGYTF. DNA of the CDR3: TGCGCCAGCGCACAGGGGACCTATGGCTACACCTTC.

V is TRBV7-9 and J is TRBJ1-1; 8 bases agree with TRBD1. The length of the CDR3 is 14 residues. V trimming: 5 bases; J trimming: 8 bases; junction bases outside the gene matches: 10. Germline V gene sequence: CDR1 SEHNR, CDR2 FQNEAQ (reference sequence). DNA of the CDR3: TGTGCCAGCAGCCCCCAGACAGGGGTTGGGGAAGCTTTCTTT. Residues: CASSPQTGVGEAFF.

This chain uses TRBV11-1 with TRBJ2-1, with 11 bases lining up with TRBD2. This CDR3 region has 16 residues. The J segment lost 1 base and the V segment lost 5 bases, leaving 4 bases of the junction unmatched. CDR1 SGHAT and CDR2 FQDESV come from the germline V gene (reference sequence). DNA of the CDR3: TGTGCCAGCAGCACGGGACTAGCGGCTTCCTACAATGAGCAGTTCTTC. Amino acids: CASSTGLAASYNEQFF.

DNA of the CDR3: TGTGCCAGCAGCTTATACGGCCCCACAGATACGCAGTATTTT. As protein: CASSLYGPTDTQYF. This rearrangement joins TRBV7-2 to TRBJ2-3; no reliable D call. Germline lookup yields CDR1 SGHTA and CDR2 FQGNSA. There are 14 residues in the CDR3. The V gene lost 2 bases and the J gene lost 2 bases, with 8 bases spanning the gap. Using reference TRBV7-2 and TRBJ2-3 for the parts outside the CDR3, the full variable domain is GAGVSQSPSNKVTEKGKDVELRCDPISGHTALYWYRQSLGQGLEFLIYFQGNSAPDKSGLPSDRFSAERTGGSVSTLTIQRTQQEDSAVYLCASSLYGPTDTQYFGPGTRLTVL.

This clonotype was counted between two and nine times. This sequence joins TRBV28 and TRBJ2-3, with D unresolved. Germline V gene sequence: CDR1 MDHEN, CDR2 SYDVKM. The CDR3 totals 13 residues. The V gene lost 3 bases and the J gene lost 8 bases, with 12 bases spanning the gap. As DNA, the CDR3 is TGTGCCAGCAGTTTGGTGATTCCGGGTACGCAGTATTTT. Its protein product is CASSLVIPGTQYF. The full variable domain, in which reference TRBV28 and TRBJ2-3 provide the parts outside the CDR3, is DVKVTQSSRYLVKRTGEKVFLECVQDMDHENMFWYRQDPGLGLRLIYFSYDVKMKEKGDIPEGYSVSREKKERFSLILESASTNQTSMYLCASSLVIPGTQYFGPGTRLTVL.

This clonotype was counted a few times. This chain links TRBV5-1 with TRBJ2-7; TRBD2 matches at 9 bases. With V trimmed by 0 bases and J by 0 bases, 4 bases remained unmatched. Per the germline V gene, CDR1 is SGHRS and CDR2 is YFSETQ. This CDR3 is 16 amino acids long. DNA of the CDR3: TGCGCCAGCAGCTTGGTAGCGGGGGCTCGCTCCTACGAGCAGTACGTC. Translating gives CASSLVAGARSYEQYV.

The chain is built from TRBV5-1 and TRBJ2-3; the D is unclear. Germline V lookup: CDR1 SGHRS, CDR2 YFSETQ. Between the trimmed V and J ends, which lost 3 bases and 5 bases, there was a span of 7 bases. The CDR3 is 12 residues long. The CDR3 spells CASSSEVDTQYF. DNA for the CDR3: TGCGCCAGCAGCTCCGAAGTAGATACGCAGTATTTT.

This clonotype has just a few counts. The CDR3 region has the DNA TGTGCCAGCTCACCACCGAGGGAGGCGGCTTTCTTT. Its translation is CASSPPREAAFF. The chain uses TRBV18 and TRBJ1-1, with D uncertain. The CDR3 runs 12 residues. V was cut by 0 bases and J by 11 bases, with 10 bases left in between. Germline V gene sequence: CDR1 KGHSH, CDR2 LQKENI.

This clonotype was detected ten times or more. Here the CDR3 DNA reads TGCGCCAGCAGCCCCCGACTAGCGGGGGGGAGCACAGATACGCAGTATTTT. Translated, it gives CASSPRLAGGSTDTQYF. J is TRBJ2-3 and V is TRBV4-1; 14 bases are a match to TRBD2. V lost 4 bases, J lost 0 bases, and 3 bases stayed unmatched. The CDR3 sequence is 17 residues long. Germline V gene sequence: CDR1 MGHRA, CDR2 YSYEKL.

The chain couples TRBV18 to TRBJ2-1, with TRBD2 matching 10 bases. Germline V gene lookup returns CDR1 KGHSH and CDR2 LQKENI. The CDR3 spans 16 residues. V was pared by 3 bases and J by 2 bases, with 4 bases of the junction left unmatched. The CDR3 bases are TGTGCCAGCTCACCTCAGGGACTAGCGACCTACAATGAGCAGTTCTTC. It specifies CASSPQGLATYNEQFF.